This entry concerns a single TCR beta chain. Its antigen remains unknown. This record comes from a study of vaccination and CD4 T cells after COVID-19. Study-wide context: It was a median 101 days after diagnosis, with a range of 35 to 161, that post-COVID samples were drawn. Control cultures received a CEFX pool, an HIV-1 Nef pool, or no peptide.

An Oncomine TCR Beta short-read assay was used to sequence the DNA from cultured CD4+ T cells. The authors extracted genomic DNA from cultured CD4+ T cells. TCRdb recomputed calls from the PCR reads with MiXCR, one row per CDR3 protein. There are some 20,000 distinct CDR3 sequences in the sample; roughly two fifths occur only once, and approximately 10% lies in the top ten. This sample's treatment: roughly 10-day PBMC culture with coronavirus spike peptide pools or control peptides (ViraFEST assay). Sequencing was performed on CD4+ T cells from blood, cultured in vitro, taken after SARS-CoV-2 vaccination. This sequence originates from a human donor who had recovered from COVID-19.

In DNA, the CDR3 is TGTGCCAGCAGCTTAGATCCGGGACAGCTGGATGAGCAGTTCTTC. This gives the protein CASSLDPGQLDEQFF. This chain links TRBV11-3 with TRBJ2-1; 7 bases map to TRBD1. The CDR3 runs 15 residues. The germline V gene has CDR1 SGHNT and CDR2 YENEEA. Trimming at V came to 0 bases and at J to 8 bases, leaving 7 bases not matched to a gene.